The source of this TCR beta chain is a study of blood T cell repertoires in COVID-19. Here immunoSEQ multiplex PCR was the method, and the copy in TCRdb shows in-frame clones only, minus some. This table holds about 150,000 clones, more than 75% found once. This TCR was sampled from a man in his 70s with acute or convalescent COVID-19. The sample taken for sequencing was peripheral blood.

CDR3: CASSEGLAGHGNEQFF. The CDR3 DNA is TGTGCCAGCAGTGAAGGACTAGCGGGTCATGGGAATGAGCAGTTCTTC. This rearrangement joins TRBV6-1 to TRBJ2-1, with TRBD2 matching over 10 bases. The CDR3 is 16 residues long. Germline-derived CDR1 and CDR2 are MNHNS and SASEGT. The V and J ends lost 1 base and 7 bases, in that order; junction bases with no gene match: 7.